These 24 T cell receptor beta chains were all obtained from the same sample, sequenced in a study of shared clonotypes between healthy human individuals. The method was immunoSEQ multiplex PCR; TCRdb's version includes in-frame clones alone and lacks a portion of them. The sample lists more than 500,000 clones; 85% to 95% were seen once. CD45RO-negative cells were positively selected for CCR7, leaving out terminally differentiated effector memory CD45RA+ cells. The material sequenced was naive CD8+ T cells sorted from blood. All receptors derive from a woman aged 30 to 39 in good health.

The gene calls are TRBV9 and TRBJ2-5, with D perhaps matching TRBD1 or TRBD2 (5 bases each). CDR3 length: 16 residues. The germline gives CDR1 SGDLS, CDR2 YYNGEE. Deletions cut 4 bases from V and 4 bases from J, with 20 bases between. The CDR3 sequence: CASSSSFWDVRETQYF. CDR3 nucleotide sequence: TGTGCCAGCAGCTCTTCCTTCTGGGACGTAAGAGAGACCCAGTACTTC. Looking up the rest from reference TRBV9 and TRBJ2-5 gives the full variable domain: DSGVTQTPKHLITATGQRVTLRCSPRSGDLSVYWYQQSLDQGLQFLIQYYNGEERAKGNILERFSAQQFPDLHSELNLSSLELGDSALYFCASSSSFWDVRETQYFGPGTRLLVL.

The table lists this clone with a few counts. The V gene is TRBV7-7, the J gene TRBJ2-7; the match to TRBD1 covers 7 bases. Losses at the gene ends were 4 bases for V and 6 bases for J; bases not matched to a gene: 6. The CDR3 spans 13 residues. In germline, CDR1 is SSHAT, CDR2 FNYEAQ (reference sequence). CDR3 coding DNA: TGTGCCAGCAGCTCACGGACAGGAAGCGAGCAGTACTTC. Its protein is CASSSRTGSEQYF.

The chain uses TRBV7-6 and TRBJ2-3; the D call may be TRBD1 or TRBD2 (6 bases each). The CDR3 runs to 14 residues. Germline V gene lookup returns CDR1 SGHVS and CDR2 FNYEAQ. V was shortened by 5 bases and J by 5 bases, with 14 bases between the two germline ends. The CDR3: CASSQGGSLDTQYF. The CDR3 DNA reads TGTGCCAGCAGCCAAGGGGGGAGTCTAGATACGCAGTATTTT. The complete variable domain, with remaining parts taken from reference TRBV7-6 and TRBJ2-3, reads GAGVSQSPRYKVTKRGQDVALRCDPISGHVSLYWYRQALGQGPEFLTYFNYEAQQDKSGLPNDRFSAERPEGSISTLTIQRTEQRDSAMYRCASSQGGSLDTQYFGPGTRLTVL.

This clone was counted a single time. J is TRBJ2-7 and V is TRBV28; D might be TRBD1 (5 bases). There are 14 residues in the CDR3. V was cut by 7 bases and J by 3 bases, with 16 bases left in between. CDR1 MDHEN and CDR2 SYDVKM come from the germline V gene. The CDR3 is CASNSREWGYEQYF. In DNA form, the CDR3 reads TGTGCCAGCAATTCCAGGGAATGGGGCTACGAGCAGTACTTC.

This clone was found once. This sample includes further DNA sequences coding for the same CDR3. The rearrangement joins TRBV4-1 to TRBJ2-7; TRBD2 might be the D (5 bases). The CDR3 has 14 residues. Germline loops: CDR1 MGHRA, CDR2 YSYEKL. V was shortened by 1 base and J by 0 bases, with 7 bases between the two germline ends. The CDR3 nucleotides read TGCGCCAGCAGCCAAGGACTATCCTCCTACGAGCAGTACTTC. This translates into CASSQGLSSYEQYF.

The genes are TRBV4-1 and TRBJ2-5; possibly TRBD1 or TRBD2 for D (5 bases each). The DNA end favors TRBJ2-7, so the J call may be wrong. CDR1 is MGHRA, CDR2 YSYEKL, per germline. The CDR3 runs 16 residues. The CDR3 DNA sequence: TGCGCCAGCAGCCAAGTATATGAGGGACCGGGCTACGAGCAGTACTTC. Translated: CASSQVYEGPGYEQYF.

J is TRBJ1-5 and V is TRBV6-6; D remains unclear. Between the trimmed V and J ends, which lost 3 bases and 2 bases, there was a span of 5 bases. This CDR3 is built from 13 residues. Germline loops: CDR1 MNHNY, CDR2 SVGAGI (reference sequence). The CDR3 protein is CASSYEGNQPQHF. The CDR3 region has the DNA TGTGCCAGCAGTTATGAGGGCAATCAGCCCCAGCATTTT.

This chain uses TRBV2 with TRBJ1-1; 9 nucleotides agree with TRBD1. Germline CDR1 and CDR2: SNHLY and FYNNEI. The CDR3 has 16 amino acids. V dropped 10 bases and J dropped 4; count of bases not matched to a gene: 16. The CDR3 here is CAIELEGQGDSTEAFF. The CDR3 DNA sequence: TGTGCCATCGAGCTGGAGGGACAGGGCGATAGCACTGAAGCTTTCTTT. Supplemented by reference TRBV2 and TRBJ1-1, the full variable domain reads EPEVTQTPSHQVTQMGQEVILRCVPISNHLYFYWYRQILGQKVEFLVSFYNNEISEKSEIFDDQFSVERPDGSNFTLKIRSTKLEDSAMYFCAIELEGQGDSTEAFFGQGTRLTVV.

The CDR3 spells CASMSGNYEQYF. The CDR3 DNA follows: TGTGCCAGCATGTCAGGGAACTACGAGCAGTACTTC. The chain combines TRBV6-5 with TRBJ2-5; tentative D call: TRBD1 (5 bases). The J call may be in error: the DNA end matches TRBJ2-7 better. Germline V gene lookup returns CDR1 MNHEY and CDR2 SVGAGI. The CDR3 totals 12 residues.

The V gene is TRBV14, the J gene TRBJ2-7, with 15 bases matching TRBD2. Germline CDR1 and CDR2: SGHDN and FVKESK. This CDR3 is 17 amino acids long. V lost 3 bases to trimming and J lost 3 bases; unmatched junction nucleotides: 6. The DNA for the CDR3 is TGTGCCAGCAGCCAGGGACTAGCGGGAGGAGTGCGCTACGAGCAGTACTTC. Translated: CASSQGLAGGVRYEQYF.

J is TRBJ2-1 and V is TRBV27; D not certain. Deletions cut 5 bases from V and 6 bases from J, with 14 bases between. The CDR3 runs 14 residues. Germline V lookup: CDR1 MNHEY, CDR2 SMNVEV (reference sequence). The CDR3 spells CASSTHPITNEQFF. In nucleotides, the CDR3 is TGTGCCAGCAGTACCCACCCGATAACCAATGAGCAGTTCTTC.

The chain links TRBV30 to TRBJ1-1; D is perhaps TRBD1 (6 bases). Deletions cut 3 bases from V and 8 bases from J, with 16 bases between. Germline V lookup: CDR1 GTSNPN, CDR2 SVGIG (reference sequence). CDR3 size: 13 residues. CDR3 bases: TGTGCCTGGAGCGCCTCAGGGGCAGACGAAGCTTTCTTT. This gives the protein CAWSASGADEAFF.

The rearrangement joins TRBV9 to TRBJ2-1; D is uncertain. The V gene's germline CDR1 is SGDLS and CDR2 YYNGEE. The CDR3 is 11 residues long. V lost 4 bases and J lost 8, with 7 bases in between. The CDR3 here is CASSPGYEQFF. For the CDR3, the DNA is TGTGCCAGCAGCCCTGGATATGAGCAGTTCTTC.

The rearrangement links TRBV18 to TRBJ2-5, with D unresolved. Per the germline V gene, CDR1 is KGHSH and CDR2 is LQKENI. Trimming removed 2 bases at V and 0 bases at J, with 16 bases between. The CDR3 is 17 amino acids. The chain's CDR3 is CASSPSLTAAYQETQYF. CDR3 sequence (DNA): TGTGCCAGCTCACCAAGTCTCACGGCGGCGTACCAAGAGACCCAGTACTTC. Drawing the rest from reference TRBV18 and TRBJ2-5, the complete variable domain is NAGVMQNPRHLVRRRGQEARLRCSPMKGHSHVYWYRQLPEEGLKFMVYLQKENIIDESGMPKERFSAEFPKEGPSILRIQQVVRGDSAAYFCASSPSLTAAYQETQYFGPGTRLLVL.

About this clone: This specimen includes other DNA sequences encoding the same CDR3. The CDR3: CASSLIPGELFF. In DNA form, the CDR3 reads TGTGCCAGCAGCCTAATACCCGGGGAGCTGTTTTTT. This rearrangement joins TRBV11-2 to TRBJ2-2; D remains ambiguous. The CDR3 runs to 12 residues. Trimming pared 5 bases from V and 6 bases from J, leaving 7 bases between. Germline lookup yields CDR1 SGHAT and CDR2 FQNNGV.

The V gene is TRBV27, the J gene TRBJ2-7, with 8 bases lining up with TRBD2. With 7 bases clipped from V and 3 bases from J, the junction kept 11 bases outside the gene matches. The CDR3 is 15 amino acids. Germline CDR1 MNHEY, CDR2 SMNVEV (reference sequence). The CDR3 bases are TGTGCCAGCATGAGGGCTAGCGGGCCCCACTACGAGCAGTACTTC. It specifies CASMRASGPHYEQYF.

The chain has TRBV7-6 and TRBJ1-4, with a weak D call TRBD1 (5 bases). There are 14 residues in the CDR3. V lost 6 bases to trimming and J lost 4 bases, with 12 bases between them. From germline, CDR1 is SGHVS and CDR2 FNYEAQ. The CDR3 loop reads CASRQPGGNEKLFF. The DNA of the CDR3 is TGTGCCAGCAGACAACCGGGGGGTAATGAAAAACTGTTTTTT.

This chain connects TRBV19 to TRBJ1-3; a possible D gene is TRBD1 (5 bases). V was cut by 7 bases and J by 4 bases, with 20 bases left in between. The length of the CDR3 is 16 residues. Germline V gene lookup returns CDR1 LNHDA and CDR2 SQIVND (reference sequence). The CDR3 region is CASTQGGGTGGNTIYF. CDR3 in DNA: TGTGCCAGTACCCAGGGCGGGGGGACCGGCGGAAACACCATATATTTT.

Comment on this clone: Other DNA sequences from this sample encode an identical CDR3 as well. The chain is built from TRBV27 and TRBJ2-7; 9 bases align to TRBD1. This CDR3 comprises 13 residues. V was pared by 5 bases and J by 3 bases, with 2 bases of the junction left unmatched. Looked up from germline, CDR1 is MNHEY and CDR2 is SMNVEV (reference sequence). The CDR3 loop reads CASSPGQGYEQYF. CDR3 nucleotide sequence: TGTGCCAGCAGTCCGGGACAGGGCTACGAGCAGTACTTC.

A word on this clone: This same CDR3 is encoded by further DNA sequences in the sample. The V gene is TRBV27, the J gene TRBJ2-1; the D is unclear. Germline lookup yields CDR1 MNHEY and CDR2 SMNVEV (reference sequence). This CDR3 comprises 15 residues. With 5 bases removed from V and 4 bases from J, the gap between germline ends came to 15 bases. CDR3 bases: TGTGCCAGCAGTCCCCTCGCTGGTACTTACAATGAGCAGTTCTTC. This translates into CASSPLAGTYNEQFF.

The chain joins TRBV27 to TRBJ1-2; 8 bases match TRBD1. V was clipped by 4 bases and J by 4 bases; unmatched bases: 11. CDR3 length equals 16 residues. CDR1 is MNHEY, CDR2 SMNVEV, per germline (reference sequence). CDR3 amino acids: CASSSPGTGGLYGYTF. In DNA form, the CDR3 reads TGTGCCAGCAGTTCCCCCGGAACAGGGGGACTCTATGGCTACACCTTC.

The chain combines TRBV28 with TRBJ2-5, with TRBD2 matching over 8 bases. The J call may be faulty, since TRBJ2-7 better matches the DNA end. Germline V gives CDR1 MDHEN, CDR2 SYDVKM. There are 15 residues in the CDR3. The CDR3 DNA sequence: TGTGCCAGCAGTGGGGTAGCGGGACCTTTCTACGAGCAGTACTTC. It is translated as CASSGVAGPFYEQYF.

This clone was seen only once. The sample carries other DNA sequences with the same CDR3. V and J are TRBV28 and TRBJ1-3; D gene unclear. This CDR3 contains 14 residues. V lost 3 bases, J lost 1 base, and 7 bases lay in between. Germline V lookup: CDR1 MDHEN, CDR2 SYDVKM. CDR3 nucleotides: TGTGCCAGCAGTTTTGAGGGTTCTGGAAACACCATATATTTT. This sequence encodes CASSFEGSGNTIYF.

This rearrangement joins TRBV7-9 to TRBJ2-5, with D hard to call. Germline-derived CDR1 and CDR2 are SEHNR and FQNEAQ (reference sequence). This CDR3 comprises 14 residues. V lost 5 bases to trimming and J lost 1 base, with 11 bases between them. The chain's CDR3 is CASSRSRGQETQYF. CDR3 in DNA: TGTGCCAGCAGCCGGAGTCGAGGCCAAGAGACCCAGTACTTC.